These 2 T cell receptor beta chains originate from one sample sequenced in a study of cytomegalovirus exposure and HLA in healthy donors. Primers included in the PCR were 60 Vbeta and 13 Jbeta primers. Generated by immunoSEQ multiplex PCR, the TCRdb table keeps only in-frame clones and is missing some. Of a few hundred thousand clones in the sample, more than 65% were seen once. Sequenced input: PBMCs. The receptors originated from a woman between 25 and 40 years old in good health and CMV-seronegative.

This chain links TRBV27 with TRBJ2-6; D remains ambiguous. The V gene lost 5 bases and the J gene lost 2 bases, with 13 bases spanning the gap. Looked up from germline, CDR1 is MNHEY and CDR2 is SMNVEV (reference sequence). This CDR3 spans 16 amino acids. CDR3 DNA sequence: TGTGCCAGCAGTGCCCAGGTGGCAGCTGGGGCCAACGTCCTGACTTTC. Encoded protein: CASSAQVAAGANVLTF.

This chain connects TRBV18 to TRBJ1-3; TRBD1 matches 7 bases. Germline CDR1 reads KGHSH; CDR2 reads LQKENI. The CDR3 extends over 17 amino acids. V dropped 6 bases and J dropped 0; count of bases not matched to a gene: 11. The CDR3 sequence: CASSPGQVGLSGNTIYF. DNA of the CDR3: TGTGCCAGCTCCCCCGGACAGGTCGGACTCTCTGGAAACACCATATATTTT.